The rows below give T cell receptor beta chains drawn from one sample of a study of blood T cell repertoires in COVID-19. Using immunoSEQ multiplex PCR, the repertoire was profiled, and TCRdb retains in-frame clones only, with some absent. This sample has 440,000 or so clones, with about 89% found just once. The sequencing input was peripheral blood. These receptors came from a middle-aged woman with COVID-19, enrolled during active disease. The CDR3 runs from the conserved cysteine through the conserved F or W.

V gene: TRBV6-5
J gene: TRBJ1-2
CDR3 protein: CASSYLTGNYGYTF

V gene: TRBV9
J gene: TRBJ1-2
CDR3 protein: CASSVAWDRASPNYGYTF

V gene: TRBV7-3
J gene: TRBJ1-6
CDR3 protein: CASSAGTGNSPLHF

V gene: TRBV19
J gene: TRBJ1-6
CDR3 protein: CASSNRQGNYNSPLHF

V gene: TRBV28
J gene: TRBJ2-1
CDR3 protein: CASSQDSYNEQFF

V gene: TRBV12-3/TRBV12-4
J gene: TRBJ2-7
CDR3 protein: CASSLKGDTPQYF

V gene: TRBV6-2/TRBV6-3
J gene: TRBJ1-5
CDR3 protein: CASSRPAAWGGLREIQHF

V gene: TRBV5-6
J gene: TRBJ1-5
CDR3 protein: CASSPGGPSYSNQPQHF

V gene: TRBV25-1
J gene: TRBJ1-1
CDR3 protein: CASSEPRQGNTEAFF

V gene: TRBV4-3
J gene: TRBJ1-4
CDR3 protein: CASSQGGRGNEKLFF

V gene: TRBV7-3
J gene: TRBJ2-7
CDR3 protein: CASSLRQGAGEQYF

V gene: TRBV5-1
J gene: TRBJ2-5
CDR3 protein: CASSLGTIETQYF

V gene: TRBV27
J gene: TRBJ2-7
CDR3 protein: CASRGLAGVREQYF

V gene: TRBV5-6
J gene: TRBJ2-3
CDR3 protein: CASSFRAGGPNTQYF

V gene: TRBV11-2
J gene: TRBJ1-6
CDR3 protein: CASSLGQGGGAYNSPLHF

V gene: TRBV28
J gene: TRBJ1-2
CDR3 protein: CASSLPDRVYGYTF

V gene: TRBV6-5
J gene: TRBJ1-1
CDR3 protein: CASSYFGGSNTEAFF

V gene: TRBV19
J gene: TRBJ1-5
CDR3 protein: CASTPRQRNQPQHF

V gene: TRBV2
J gene: TRBJ2-6
CDR3 protein: CASSRAGTGDAGANVLTF